Listed below are T cell receptor beta chains from one sample, sequenced in a study of naive and memory T cell subsets. TCRdb re-analysed the UMI-ligation and nested PCR reads in MiXCR, keeping a single row per CDR3 protein. The repertoire includes 77,000 or so distinct CDR3 sequences, around 13% of them detected once, and 0.9% to 1% sits in the top ten. Sequenced sample: central memory CD4+ T cells from blood. Receptors originate from a human donor in good health. Both conserved end residues are part of each CDR3. The D gene is left open where the match is weak. Clone sizes are given selectively: once, few, many, or a class where the clone is expanded.

J,D,length,size,V,DNA,CDR3
TRBJ2-7,-,13,many,TRBV18,TGTGCCAGCTCACCACCTTCAGGGTACGAGCAGTACTTC,CASSPPSGYEQYF
TRBJ2-1,TRBD2,16,few,TRBV10-3,TGTGCCATCAGTGATCTGGCTAGCGGGACAAACAATGAGCAGTTCTTC,CAISDLASGTNNEQFF
TRBJ1-1,-,13,many,TRBV6-4,TGTGCCAGCAGTGCCAACAGGAACACTGAAGCTTTCTTT,CASSANRNTEAFF
TRBJ2-1,-,13,many,TRBV7-2,TGTGCCAGCACCGGGAGCTCCTACAATGAGCAGTTCTTC,CASTGSSYNEQFF
TRBJ2-1,TRBD2,15,-,TRBV30,TGTGCATGGAAAGTGGGACTAGCGGGAGTCAATGAGCAGTTCTTC,CAWKVGLAGVNEQFF
TRBJ2-3,-,13,-,TRBV12-3/TRBV12-4,TGTGCCAGCAGTTTTCTAGCAGCAGATACGCAGTATTTT,CASSFLAADTQYF
TRBJ2-3,TRBD2,12,-,TRBV7-2,TGTGCCAGCAGCGAATATGGGGGACTAGCAGTGTTT,CASSEYGGLAVF
TRBJ1-2,TRBD1,14,-,TRBV18,TGTGCCAGCTCACCTGACAGGGACCCCTATGGCTACACCTTC,CASSPDRDPYGYTF
TRBJ1-2,TRBD1,16,few,TRBV6-5,TGTGCCAGCAGTGAACTAGGGGACAGCAACGTGCATGGCTACACCTTC,CASSELGDSNVHGYTF
TRBJ2-3,-,12,few,TRBV30,TGTGCCTGGTCACGGAGAGGGGATACGCAGTATTTT,CAWSRRGDTQYF
TRBJ2-2,TRBD2,18,-,TRBV7-2,TGTGCCAGCAGCCAGAGGGGTAGCGGGAGCCTGGGCACCGGGGAGCTGTTTTTT,CASSQRGSGSLGTGELFF
TRBJ2-6,-,14,many,TRBV20-1,TGCAGTGCTAGAGCAGGGCATGGGGCCAACGTCCTGACTTTC,CSARAGHGANVLTF
TRBJ1-5,-,15,few,TRBV10-3,TGTGCCATCAGTGATGGAGGACATAGCAATCAGCCCCAGCATTTT,CAISDGGHSNQPQHF
TRBJ2-3,TRBD2,14,few,TRBV2,TGTGCCGGCACTAACGGGAGGGCGACAGATACGCAGTATTTT,CAGTNGRATDTQYF
TRBJ2-1,TRBD2,16,few,TRBV20-1,TGCAGTGCTAGACCAGGAGGACTAGCTCCTTACAATGAGCAGTTCTTC,CSARPGGLAPYNEQFF
TRBJ2-5,-,15,many,TRBV18,TGTGCCAGCTCACCGGCAGGCGGAATCCAAGAGACCCAGTACTTC,CASSPAGGIQETQYF
TRBJ2-2,TRBD1,13,-,TRBV29-1,TGCAGCGTTGAAGGGCAGGGGGCCCGGGAGCTGTTTTTT,CSVEGQGARELFF
TRBJ1-1,-,15,-,TRBV2,TGTGCCAGCAGTGAAGTTGGGACACCGAACACTGAAGCTTTCTTT,CASSEVGTPNTEAFF
TRBJ2-7,TRBD2,14,few,TRBV6-5,TGTGCCAGCAGTTTAGCGGGAAGGGTCAGCGAGCAGTACTTC,CASSLAGRVSEQYF
TRBJ2-7,-,14,-,TRBV5-1,TGCGCCAGCACTCTGGGCCCGTCGTCGGGGGAGCAGTACTTC,CASTLGPSSGEQYF
TRBJ2-1,-,15,few,TRBV12-3/TRBV12-4,TGTGCCAGCAGTTTAACCAGGGTACTTCACAATGAGCAGTTCTTC,CASSLTRVLHNEQFF
TRBJ2-1,-,15,many,TRBV7-6,TGTGCCAGCAGCTTAGAGGGCTCATCCTACAATGAGCAGTTCTTC,CASSLEGSSYNEQFF
TRBJ1-3,-,14,many,TRBV6-6,TGTGCCAGCAGGAACGGGGGCTCTGGAAACACCATATATTTT,CASRNGGSGNTIYF
TRBJ2-1,TRBD2,13,-,TRBV7-2,TGTGCCAGCAGCTCATCCCGGACTAGTGAGCAGTTCTTC,CASSSSRTSEQFF
TRBJ2-7,-,12,many,TRBV6-2/TRBV6-3,TGTGCCAGCAGACACGACAGCTACGAGCAGTACTTC,CASRHDSYEQYF
TRBJ1-5,TRBD1,15,few,TRBV20-1,TGCAGTGCTGGAGGGACAGGGAATGGAAGGCAGCCCCAGCATTTT,CSAGGTGNGRQPQHF
TRBJ1-2,-,11,-,TRBV29-1,TGCAGCGTTGGACAGGAGTATGGCTACACCTTC,CSVGQEYGYTF
TRBJ2-3,-,13,few,TRBV7-8,TGTGCCAGCAGCACCTGGGGCGCAGATACGCAGTATTTT,CASSTWGADTQYF
TRBJ1-2,TRBD1,13,few,TRBV5-1,TGCGCCAGCAGCACGGACAGGGGGCATGGCTACACCTTC,CASSTDRGHGYTF
TRBJ1-5,-,14,-,TRBV2,TGTGCCAGCAGAGAGGAAGGGGGCAATCAGCCCCAGCATTTT,CASREEGGNQPQHF
TRBJ1-1,TRBD1,14,-,TRBV12-3/TRBV12-4,TGTGCCAGCAGTTCACAGGGGCTGGGCGCTGAAGCTTTCTTT,CASSSQGLGAEAFF
TRBJ2-7,-,15,many,TRBV6-5,TGTGCCAGCAGACACAGGGTCGGGCAGAACTACGAGCAGTACTTC,CASRHRVGQNYEQYF
TRBJ2-7,-,15,-,TRBV6-2/TRBV6-3,TGTGCCAGCAGCAAGGGGTGGACACAATCCTACGAGCAGTACTTC,CASSKGWTQSYEQYF
TRBJ2-3,-,13,many,TRBV7-2,TGTGCCAGCAGCTTAATGGGCACAGATACGCAGTATTTT,CASSLMGTDTQYF
TRBJ2-5,-,14,many,TRBV29-1,TGCAGCGTTGAAGGGGCAGCCAGACAAGAGACCCAGTACTTC,CSVEGAARQETQYF
TRBJ1-3,-,13,few,TRBV12-3/TRBV12-4,TGTGCCAGCAGACAGAGCTCTGGAAACACCATATATTTT,CASRQSSGNTIYF
TRBJ2-4,-,15,-,TRBV2,TGTGCCAGCATGATACCACAGGGAGCCAAAAACATTCAGTACTTC,CASMIPQGAKNIQYF
TRBJ2-6,-,12,few,TRBV14,TGTGCCAGCAGCCGCTCGACCAACGTCCTGACTTTC,CASSRSTNVLTF
TRBJ2-7,-,14,-,TRBV5-1,TGCGCCAGCAGCTTGGCCGGGGACTCCTACGAGCAGTACTTC,CASSLAGDSYEQYF
TRBJ1-1,-,14,-,TRBV5-5,TGTGCCAGCAGCCGGGATTTGGACCGCACTGAAGCTTTCTTT,CASSRDLDRTEAFF
TRBJ2-3,-,15,many,TRBV4-3,TGCGCCAGCAGCCTTCGAGGGAAAGAGGAGGATACGCAGTATTTT,CASSLRGKEEDTQYF
TRBJ2-3,-,16,many,TRBV6-1,TGTGCCAGCAGAAGAGGGGGGGTTGATGGCACAGATACGCAGTATTTT,CASRRGGVDGTDTQYF
TRBJ2-7,-,12,-,TRBV12-3/TRBV12-4,TGTGCCAGCGCAGGGGCTGGCTGGGAGCAGTACTTC,CASAGAGWEQYF
TRBJ2-1,TRBD2,10,-,TRBV29-1,TGCAGCGGTAGCGGGTATGAGCAGTTCTTC,CSGSGYEQFF
TRBJ2-5,-,13,-,TRBV5-1,TGCGCCAGCAGCTTGGATCAGGGGAGAACCCAGTACTTC,CASSLDQGRTQYF
TRBJ1-1,-,12,few,TRBV28,TGTGCCAGCAGTTTCCTTGACAGAAAAGCTTTCTTT,CASSFLDRKAFF
TRBJ1-2,-,16,few,TRBV12-5,TGTGCTAGTGGTACCCCGACTGGGCGAGAGAACTATGGCTACACCTTC,CASGTPTGRENYGYTF
TRBJ2-5,TRBD2,17,-,TRBV11-2,TGTGCCAGCAGCTTAGGGACGGGACTAGCGAAACAAGAGACCCAGTACTTC,CASSLGTGLAKQETQYF